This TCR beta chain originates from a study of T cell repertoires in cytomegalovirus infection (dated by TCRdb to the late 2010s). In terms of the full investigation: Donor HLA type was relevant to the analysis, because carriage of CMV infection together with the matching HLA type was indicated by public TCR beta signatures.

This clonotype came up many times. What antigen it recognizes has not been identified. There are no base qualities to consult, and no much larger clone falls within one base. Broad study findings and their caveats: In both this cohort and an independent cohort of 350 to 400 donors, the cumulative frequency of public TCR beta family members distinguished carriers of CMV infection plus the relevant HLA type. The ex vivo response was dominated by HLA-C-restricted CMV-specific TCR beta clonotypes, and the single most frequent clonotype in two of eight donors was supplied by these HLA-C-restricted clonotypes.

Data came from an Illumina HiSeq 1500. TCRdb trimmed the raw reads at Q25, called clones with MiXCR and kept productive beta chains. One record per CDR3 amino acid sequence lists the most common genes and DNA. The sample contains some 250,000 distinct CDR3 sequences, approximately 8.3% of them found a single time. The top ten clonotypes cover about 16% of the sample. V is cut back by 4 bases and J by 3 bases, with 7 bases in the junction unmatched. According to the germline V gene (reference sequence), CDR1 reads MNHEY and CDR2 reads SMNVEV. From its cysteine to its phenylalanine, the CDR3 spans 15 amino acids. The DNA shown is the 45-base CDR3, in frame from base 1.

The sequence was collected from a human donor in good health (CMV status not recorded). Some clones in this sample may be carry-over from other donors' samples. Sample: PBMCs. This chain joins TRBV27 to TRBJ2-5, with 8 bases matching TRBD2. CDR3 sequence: CASSYSTSGEETQYF. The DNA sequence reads TGTGCCAGCAGTTATTCTACTAGCGGTGAAGAGACCCAGTACTTC.